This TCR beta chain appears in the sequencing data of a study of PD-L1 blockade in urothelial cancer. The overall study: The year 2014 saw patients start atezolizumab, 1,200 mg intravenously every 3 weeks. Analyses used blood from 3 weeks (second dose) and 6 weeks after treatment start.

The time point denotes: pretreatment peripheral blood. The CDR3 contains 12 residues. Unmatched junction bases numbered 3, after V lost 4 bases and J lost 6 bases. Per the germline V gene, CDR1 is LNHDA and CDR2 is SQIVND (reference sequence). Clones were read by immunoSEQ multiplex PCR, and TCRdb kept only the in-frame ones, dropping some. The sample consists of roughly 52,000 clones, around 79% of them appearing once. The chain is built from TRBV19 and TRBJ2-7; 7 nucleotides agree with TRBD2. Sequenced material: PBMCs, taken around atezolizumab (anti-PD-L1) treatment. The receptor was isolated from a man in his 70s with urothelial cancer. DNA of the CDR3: TGTGCCAGTAGTAGAGGGGAGGGCGAGCAGTACTTC. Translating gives CASSRGEGEQYF.